These 6 T cell receptor beta chains were all obtained from the same sample, sequenced in a study of T-cell reconstitution after alpha-beta-depleted transplantation in children. It was with unique molecular identifiers that the TCRbeta library was prepared. TCRdb recomputed calls from the PCR reads with MiXCR, one row per CDR3 protein. The data show 800,000 to 1,000,000 distinct CDR3 sequences, about 29% seen once. Sequencing was performed on PBMCs, mostly from graft donor cells, taken 360 days after TCRalphabeta/CD19-depleted stem cell transplant. Receptors were obtained from a boy under two years old who had a stem cell transplant for SCID, so the T cells may come from the graft donor.

This clonotype was counted between two and nine times. The chain uses TRBV5-1 and TRBJ2-3; D unresolved. Germline V CDR1 and CDR2: SGHRS, YFSETQ. The V end lost 0 bases, the J end lost 0 bases, and 8 bases lay between the germline ends. The CDR3 is 15 amino acids. The chain's CDR3 is CASSLVSQSTDTQYF. The CDR3 nucleotides read TGCGCCAGCAGCTTGGTTAGCCAAAGCACAGATACGCAGTATTTT.

The chain has TRBV6-5 and TRBJ2-2; D remains ambiguous. Germline CDR1 is MNHEY and CDR2 is SVGAGI. CDR3 length: 15 residues. V lost 2 bases, J lost 7 bases, and 14 bases lay in between. The CDR3 is CASSYRSSVNGELFF. The CDR3 DNA sequence: TGTGCCAGCAGTTACAGGTCCTCGGTGAACGGGGAGCTGTTTTTT.

The chain uses TRBV7-6 and TRBJ2-2, with D perhaps TRBD1 (6 bases). Germline loops: CDR1 SGHVS, CDR2 FNYEAQ. This CDR3 has 15 residues. Deletions cut 1 base from V and 7 bases from J, with 13 bases between. The CDR3 reads CASSLVSGAGGELFF. For the CDR3, the DNA is TGTGCCAGCAGCTTAGTTTCAGGGGCCGGCGGGGAGCTGTTTTTT.

This clonotype was detected only a few times. This rearrangement joins TRBV6-1 to TRBJ1-2; 8 positions agree with TRBD1. CDR1 is MNHNS, CDR2 SASEGT, per germline. V shed 6 bases and J 8 bases; nucleotides not matched to a gene: 14. The CDR3 is 15 residues long. The CDR3 here is CASSPNGQGPVGYTF. Here the CDR3 DNA reads TGTGCCAGCAGCCCGAACGGACAGGGACCGGTGGGCTACACCTTC.

This clonotype showed up just a few times. This sequence joins TRBV7-9 and TRBJ1-1; D unclear. From germline, CDR1 is SEHNR and CDR2 FQNEAQ (reference sequence). V lost 5 bases, J lost 7 bases, and 8 bases lay in between. The CDR3 runs to 11 residues. CDR3 loop: CASSPRVEAFF. The CDR3 DNA follows: TGTGCCAGCAGCCCAAGGGTTGAAGCTTTCTTT.

This chain links TRBV6-1 with TRBJ2-1; D may be TRBD1 (6 bases). The CDR3 sequence is 15 residues long. V gave up 3 bases and J gave up 2 bases, with 11 bases separating them. Germline assignment: CDR1 MNHNS and CDR2 SASEGT. The CDR3 is CASSDAGTPYNEQFF. The CDR3, as DNA: TGTGCCAGCAGTGACGCCGGGACACCCTACAATGAGCAGTTCTTC.